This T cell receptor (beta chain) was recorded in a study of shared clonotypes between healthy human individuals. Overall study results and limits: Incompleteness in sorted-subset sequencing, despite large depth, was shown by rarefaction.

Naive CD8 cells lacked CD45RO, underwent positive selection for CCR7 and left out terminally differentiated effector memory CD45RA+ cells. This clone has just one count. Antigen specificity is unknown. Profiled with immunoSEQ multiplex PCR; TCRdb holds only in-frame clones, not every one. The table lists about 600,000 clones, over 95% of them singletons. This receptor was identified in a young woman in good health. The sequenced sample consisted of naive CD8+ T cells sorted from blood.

CDR3 DNA: TGTGCCAGCAGCCCGGGGCGTTTCTACGAGCAGTACTTC. It encodes CASSPGRFYEQYF. V is TRBV5-5 and J is TRBJ2-7; the D gene could be TRBD1 or TRBD2 (5 bases each). Germline V CDR1 and CDR2: SGHKS, YYEKEE (reference sequence). Trimming took 4 bases from V and 3 from J, leaving 11 bases between them. The CDR3 contains 13 residues.